Following are 2 T cell receptor beta chains from one sample sequenced in a study of shared clonotypes between healthy human individuals. The table came from immunoSEQ multiplex PCR; TCRdb's copy has only in-frame clones and leaves some out. Of about 2.1 million clones listed, roughly 95% are singletons. Terminally differentiated effector memory CD45RA+ cells were excluded by CCR7 positive selection of CD45RO-negative cells. The specimen sequenced was naive CD8+ T cells from PBMCs. All receptors come from a man aged 18 to 30 in good health. Some clones in this sample may be carry-over from other donors' samples.

This clone was seen only a few times. The V call is TRBV11-1, the J call TRBJ2-7; D is undetermined. V was pared by 5 bases and J by 7 bases, with 12 bases between. Germline CDR1 reads SGHAT; CDR2 reads FQDESV (reference sequence). This CDR3 spans 12 amino acids. CDR3 in amino acids: CASSTTPTEQYF. The DNA for the CDR3 is TGTGCCAGCAGCACAACACCGACAGAGCAGTACTTC.

The J gene is TRBJ2-2, the V gene TRBV6-5, with D perhaps TRBD2 (5 bases). Germline CDR1 is MNHEY and CDR2 is SVGAGI. The V and J ends lost 6 bases and 6 bases respectively, with 17 bases between them. The CDR3 has 15 amino acids. The CDR3 DNA is TGTGCCAGCAGATACAGCGGTTCCCCCCCCGGGGAGCTGTTTTTT. Its translation is CASRYSGSPPGELFF.